One sample yielded the 27 T cell receptor beta chains listed below, sequenced in a study of identical twins. One entry per CDR3 protein, called by TCRdb with MiXCR from the 5' RACE reads. The sample yields over 200,000 distinct CDR3 sequences, about 10% seen once. Sequenced: memory T cells sorted from blood. The receptor source for this set is a man aged 50 to 60 in good health.

The table lists this clonotype with many counts. The rearrangement joins TRBV7-9 to TRBJ1-1, with 8 bases that match TRBD1. The ends lost 3 bases at V and 7 bases at J; junction bases unmatched: 4. This CDR3 spans 13 amino acids. CDR1 and CDR2 (germline): SEHNR, FQNEAQ (reference sequence). The CDR3 DNA sequence: TGTGCCAGCAGCTTCCCTACAGGGGGTGAAGCTTTCTTT. This encodes CASSFPTGGEAFF.

V gene TRBV20-1 combines with J gene TRBJ2-3, with 7 bases that match TRBD1. Per the germline V gene, CDR1 is DFQATT and CDR2 is SNEGSKA (reference sequence). The V gene end was trimmed by 6 bases and the J gene end by 0 bases; junction bases not matched to a gene: 9. The CDR3 sequence is 15 residues long. The CDR3 sequence is CSATGTAYSTDTQYF. DNA of the CDR3: TGCAGTGCAACCGGGACAGCCTATAGCACAGATACGCAGTATTTT.

This clonotype was detected ten times or more. The chain has TRBV6-5 and TRBJ1-1, with D unresolved. Between the trimmed V and J ends, which lost 0 bases and 4 bases, there was a span of 15 bases. Germline-derived CDR1 and CDR2 are MNHEY and SVGAGI. This CDR3 spans 16 amino acids. The CDR3 DNA is TGTGCCAGCAGTTACTCGACCGGGAGTCCTGGCACTGAAGCTTTCTTT. This gives the protein CASSYSTGSPGTEAFF.

Ten or more counts support this clonotype. The chain carries TRBV5-1 and TRBJ2-7, with D unresolved. Germline CDR1 reads SGHRS; CDR2 reads YFSETQ. Trimming stripped 0 bases from V and 1 base from J, with 8 bases between. The CDR3 has 14 residues. CDR3 residues: CASSLDVRSYEQYF. In DNA form, the CDR3 reads TGCGCCAGCAGCTTGGACGTGAGGTCCTACGAGCAGTACTTC.

V gene TRBV5-1 combines with J gene TRBJ2-7; TRBD2 aligns across 7 bases. This CDR3 has 14 residues. The junction had 7 bases not matched to a gene; V was cut back by 4 bases and J by 3 bases. The germline V gene has CDR1 SGHRS and CDR2 YFSETQ. The CDR3, as DNA: TGCGCCAGCAGCCCAGGGACTACCAACTACGAGCAGTACTTC. This codes for CASSPGTTNYEQYF.

Ten or more counts support this clonotype. V gene TRBV7-6 combines with J gene TRBJ2-2; D is unresolved. The germline CDR1 and CDR2 sequences are SGHVS and FNYEAQ. This CDR3 region has 15 residues. V lost 2 bases to trimming and J lost 4 bases, with 11 bases between them. The CDR3 here is CASSLSPGSTGELFF. CDR3 DNA sequence: TGTGCCAGCAGCTTATCCCCGGGTAGCACCGGGGAGCTGTTTTTT.

The chain combines TRBV25-1 with TRBJ2-1; TRBD2 matches at 7 bases. Trimming took 6 bases from V and 7 from J; bases not matched to a gene: 9. This CDR3 has 14 amino acids. From germline, CDR1 is MGHDK and CDR2 SYGVNS. The CDR3 DNA follows: TGTGCCAGCAGAGTCGGGGGGAACCTAAATGAGCAGTTCTTC. This codes for CASRVGGNLNEQFF.

This clonotype came up many times. The rearrangement uses TRBV5-6 and TRBJ2-5, with D unclear. V lost 4 bases and J lost 2, with 9 bases in between. The CDR3 covers 13 residues. CDR1 is SGHDT and CDR2 is YYEEEE in the germline V gene. The DNA for the CDR3 is TGTGCCAGCAGCCCGCTCGAGCAAGAGACCCAGTACTTC. Translating it yields CASSPLEQETQYF.

This clonotype has at least ten counts. The chain couples TRBV11-1 to TRBJ2-2, with D unresolved. Trimming took off 1 base at V and 7 bases at J, with 10 bases between the two ends. The CDR3 runs 14 residues. CDR1 is SGHAT, CDR2 FQDESV, per germline (reference sequence). CDR3 DNA: TGTGCCAGCAGCTTAGGTCAGGTCCTCGGGGAGCTGTTTTTT. This sequence encodes CASSLGQVLGELFF.

Ten or more counts support this clonotype. The CDR3 here is CAISRQGNNEQYF. In DNA, the CDR3 is TGTGCCATCAGTAGACAGGGGAACAACGAGCAGTACTTC. The chain recombines TRBV10-3 with TRBJ2-7, with 8 bases that match TRBD1. The CDR3 runs to 13 residues. Germline lookup yields CDR1 ENHRY and CDR2 SYGVKD. The V gene end was trimmed by 5 bases and the J gene end by 5 bases; junction bases not matched to a gene: 5.

This clonotype was counted a few times. The rearrangement links TRBV20-1 to TRBJ2-7; 8 nucleotides line up with TRBD1. J gave up 0 bases and V 5 bases, and 9 bases lay outside the gene matches. There are 15 residues in the CDR3. Germline V gene lookup returns CDR1 DFQATT and CDR2 SNEGSKA (reference sequence). The CDR3 DNA sequence: TGCAGTGCTGGGGGACAGGCTACCAGCTCCTACGAGCAGTACTTC. Translation gives CSAGGQATSSYEQYF.

This clonotype appeared many times. The chain uses TRBV7-2 and TRBJ1-5; D is undetermined. The V gene's germline CDR1 is SGHTA and CDR2 FQGNSA. V shed 2 bases and J shed 7 bases, with 6 bases lying between them. This CDR3 is 12 amino acids long. In DNA, the CDR3 is TGTGCCAGCAGCTTAAGAGGCCAGCCCCAGCATTTT. Amino acids: CASSLRGQPQHF.

This clonotype was counted at least ten times. The chain recombines TRBV5-1 with TRBJ2-5; TRBD2 matches 14 bases. V shed 2 bases and J 2 bases; nucleotides not matched to a gene: 8. Germline V lookup: CDR1 SGHRS, CDR2 YFSETQ. The CDR3 extends over 18 amino acids. CDR3 DNA: TGCGCCAGCAGCTTTTCCGGGACTAGCGGGAGTGGTCAAGAGACCCAGTACTTC. Encoded protein: CASSFSGTSGSGQETQYF.

The V gene is TRBV6-5, the J gene TRBJ1-6; 8 bases fit TRBD1. The trim removed 2 bases at V and 9 bases at J, leaving 9 bases unmatched. The CDR3 is made up of 16 amino acids. Looked up from germline, CDR1 is MNHEY and CDR2 is SVGAGI. The CDR3 sequence: CASSYEVSDRVSPLHF. The DNA of the CDR3 is TGTGCCAGCAGTTACGAAGTTTCGGACAGGGTTTCACCCCTCCACTTT.

There are a few counts of this clonotype. V gene TRBV4-2 combines with J gene TRBJ2-3; unclear D gene. Looked up from germline, CDR1 is LGHNA and CDR2 is YNFKEQ. The CDR3 loop spans 23 amino acids. V shed 4 bases and J shed 0 bases, with 35 bases lying between them. CDR3 DNA: TGTGCCAGCAGCCTTCCCTTTGTACGCGTAGGAGCCGCGAAATCGGATAGCACAGATACGCAGTATTTT. Translating gives CASSLPFVRVGAAKSDSTDTQYF.

The chain is built from TRBV7-9 and TRBJ2-1; a weak D match, TRBD2 (7 bases). The CDR3 sequence is 15 residues long. In germline, CDR1 is SEHNR, CDR2 FQNEAQ (reference sequence). With 2 bases removed from V and 8 bases from J, the gap between germline ends came to 16 bases. The CDR3, as DNA: TGTGCCAGCAGCTTAAACGGGGGGCTGGGGGATGAGCAGTTCTTC. Amino acids: CASSLNGGLGDEQFF.

This clonotype came up many times. The rearrangement joins TRBV27 to TRBJ2-7; D unresolved. Germline CDR1 reads MNHEY; CDR2 reads SMNVEV (reference sequence). This CDR3 is 14 amino acids long. Trimming pared 1 base from V and 0 bases from J, leaving 7 bases between. For the CDR3, the DNA is TGTGCCAGCAGTTTATATAGAAACTCCTACGAGCAGTACTTC. This gives the protein CASSLYRNSYEQYF.

This clonotype has more than one count but fewer than ten. The V and J genes are TRBV2 and TRBJ2-7; D gene uncertain. Trimming removed 3 bases at V and 2 bases at J, with 11 bases between. The germline V gene encodes CDR1 SNHLY and CDR2 FYNNEI. The CDR3 is made up of 14 amino acids. The CDR3 loop is CASSDGDHPYEQYF. Here the CDR3 DNA reads TGTGCCAGCAGTGACGGAGACCATCCCTACGAGCAGTACTTC.

This clonotype was seen ten or more times. The genes are TRBV11-2 and TRBJ1-4, with D maybe TRBD1 (6 bases). The V end was cut by 3 bases, the J end by 8 bases, with 16 bases between. CDR3 length equals 15 residues. Germline values: CDR1 SGHAT, CDR2 FQNNGV. The CDR3 nucleotides read TGTGCCAGCAGCTTGGGGGGGGGACAAAAAGAAAAACTGTTTTTT. Its translation is CASSLGGGQKEKLFF. Together with reference TRBV11-2 and TRBJ1-4, the CDR3 gives the full variable domain: EAGVAQSPRYKIIEKRQSVAFWCNPISGHATLYWYQQILGQGPKLLIQFQNNGVVDDSQLPKDRFSAERLKGVDSTLKIQPAKLEDSAVYLCASSLGGGQKEKLFFGSGTQLSVL.

This clonotype appeared many times. The chain has TRBV27 and TRBJ2-5; D is possibly TRBD2 (6 bases). CDR3 size: 13 residues. Germline V lookup: CDR1 MNHEY, CDR2 SMNVEV (reference sequence). V was cut by 4 bases and J by 5 bases, with 11 bases left in between. The CDR3 DNA sequence: TGTGCCAGCAGTTGGGGGGAGCAGGAGACCCAGTACTTC. It translates to CASSWGEQETQYF.

This clonotype came up many times. The chain has TRBV7-2 and TRBJ1-2, with TRBD1 identical over 8 bases. Trimming cost V 1 base and J 10 bases; bases outside gene matches: 5. The CDR3 contains 13 residues. Germline V lookup: CDR1 SGHTA, CDR2 FQGNSA. In nucleotides, the CDR3 is TGTGCCAGCAGCTTAGGTTTACAGGGGGACTACACCTTC. Protein sequence: CASSLGLQGDYTF.

This clonotype was picked up a small number of times. This rearrangement joins TRBV6-5 to TRBJ2-2, with 8 bases lining up with TRBD1. CDR1 and CDR2 from the germline V gene are MNHEY and SVGAGI. The V and J ends lost 4 bases and 5 bases, in that order; junction bases with no gene match: 12. The CDR3 spans 17 residues. CDR3 loop: CASSSSSQGARTGELFF. The CDR3 coding sequence is TGTGCCAGCAGTTCCTCCAGCCAGGGGGCGCGTACCGGGGAGCTGTTTTTT.

In its sample, this clonotype was seen many times. The gene calls are TRBV3-1 and TRBJ2-5; D is undetermined. Trimming pared 0 bases from V and 4 bases from J, leaving 9 bases between. The CDR3 covers 14 residues. CDR1 and CDR2 (germline): LGHDT, YNNKEL (reference sequence). CDR3 region: CASSQDFGLETQYF. DNA for the CDR3: TGTGCCAGCAGCCAAGATTTTGGGTTAGAGACCCAGTACTTC.

The rearrangement links TRBV3-1 to TRBJ2-1; D unresolved. The CDR3 contains 12 residues. Deletions cut 1 base from V and 12 bases from J, with 10 bases between. Per germline, CDR1 LGHDT and CDR2 YNNKEL (reference sequence). The CDR3 is CASSQVTGLQFF. In nucleotides, the CDR3 is TGTGCCAGCAGCCAAGTTACTGGATTGCAGTTCTTC.

This clonotype was counted a few times. The V gene is TRBV14, the J gene TRBJ1-1; D not resolved. Germline CDR1 SGHDN, CDR2 FVKESK. The CDR3 covers 12 residues. V lost 5 bases to trimming and J lost 10 bases, with 14 bases between them. CDR3 nucleotides: TGTGCCAGCAGCTTCGCTACGAATTCAGCTTTCTTT. Translating it yields CASSFATNSAFF.

This clonotype was found many times. The V call is TRBV19, the J call TRBJ2-1; 13 bases align to TRBD2. The CDR3 loop spans 17 amino acids. V lost 6 bases and J lost 7; bases outside the gene matches: 12. CDR1 LNHDA and CDR2 SQIVND come from the germline V gene (reference sequence). The DNA of the CDR3 is TGTGCCAGTAGCCAGGGGGGACTAGCGGGAATGGGGAATGAGCAGTTCTTC. It specifies CASSQGGLAGMGNEQFF.

V gene TRBV14 combines with J gene TRBJ2-1, with 9 bases lining up with TRBD2. The trim removed 1 base at V and 5 bases at J, leaving 6 bases unmatched. This CDR3 region has 16 residues. Germline CDR1 and CDR2: SGHDN and FVKESK. The CDR3 DNA reads as TGTGCCAGCAGCCAAGTAGAGTTAGCGGGAGACAATGAGCAGTTCTTC. Amino acid sequence: CASSQVELAGDNEQFF.